This entry lists 11 T cell receptor beta chains sequenced from one sample in a study of blood T cell repertoires in COVID-19. TCRdb keeps only in-frame clones here, not all; method: immunoSEQ multiplex PCR. The sample holds around 200,000 clones; about 86% are singletons and the top ten take over 2.5%. The sequenced material came from peripheral blood. The receptors derive from a human donor with acute or convalescent COVID-19. The donor label of this sample is uncertain.

This sequence joins TRBV27 and TRBJ2-4; the D gene is possibly TRBD2 (6 bases). V lost 6 bases and J lost 0, with 12 bases in between. This CDR3 region has 15 residues. Germline values: CDR1 MNHEY, CDR2 SMNVEV (reference sequence). CDR3 region: CASSSPGLAKNIQYF. For the CDR3, the DNA is TGTGCCAGCAGCTCCCCGGGACTAGCCAAAAACATTCAGTACTTC.

This clone was detected only a few times. CDR3 sequence: CASSLGVSAGNQPQHF. In nucleotides, the CDR3 is TGTGCCAGCAGCTTGGGTGTCAGCGCGGGCAATCAGCCCCAGCATTTT. The chain is built from TRBV5-8 and TRBJ1-5; D gene uncertain. The CDR3 totals 16 residues. The germline gives CDR1 SGHTS, CDR2 YDEGEE. The V and J ends lost 0 bases and 2 bases respectively, with 12 bases between them.

The chain is built from TRBV11-1 and TRBJ1-2; D may be TRBD1 (5 bases). The V gene lost 0 bases and the J gene lost 7 bases, with 9 bases spanning the gap. This CDR3 region has 13 residues. Germline V lookup: CDR1 SGHAT, CDR2 FQDESV (reference sequence). The CDR3 loop is CASSLAGAGGYTF. The CDR3 DNA reads as TGTGCCAGCAGCTTAGCAGGGGCAGGTGGCTACACCTTC.

The rearrangement joins TRBV4-2 to TRBJ2-5, with TRBD2 identical over 9 bases. CDR3 length: 16 amino acids. V gave up 4 bases and J gave up 5 bases; unmatched junction bases: 11. Looked up from germline, CDR1 is LGHNA and CDR2 is YNFKEQ. CDR3 amino acids: CASSRTSVGGGETQYF. The CDR3 DNA sequence: TGTGCCAGCAGCCGGACTAGCGTGGGAGGGGGGGAGACCCAGTACTTC.

The chain employs TRBV6-8 and TRBJ2-1; 9 positions agree with TRBD2. Germline-derived CDR1 and CDR2 are MNHGY and SAAAGT. J lost 2 bases, V lost 7 bases, and 15 bases had no gene match. This CDR3 is built from 18 residues. The CDR3 sequence is CASTHSTLSSGTYNEQFF. In DNA form, the CDR3 reads TGTGCCAGCACCCATAGTACCCTCTCTAGCGGGACCTACAATGAGCAGTTCTTC.

The genes are TRBV18 and TRBJ1-5, with D tentatively TRBD1 (5 bases). The ends were cut back, 2 bases at V and 9 bases at J, with 14 bases in the middle. The CDR3 is 14 residues long. The germline CDR1 and CDR2 sequences are KGHSH and LQKENI. CDR3 residues: CASSPSTDPLPQHF. In DNA form, the CDR3 reads TGTGCCAGCTCACCATCGACAGACCCCTTGCCCCAGCATTTT. Using reference TRBV18 and TRBJ1-5 for the parts outside the CDR3, the full variable domain is NAGVMQNPRHLVRRRGQEARLRCSPMKGHSHVYWYRQLPEEGLKFMVYLQKENIIDESGMPKERFSAEFPKEGPSILRIQQVVRGDSAAYFCASSPSTDPLPQHFGDGTRLSIL.

The gene calls are TRBV6-6 and TRBJ1-4; maybe TRBD1 (5 bases). This CDR3 region has 14 residues. Germline lookup yields CDR1 MNHNY and CDR2 SVGAGI (reference sequence). V dropped 6 bases and J dropped 8 bases, with 16 bases sitting between them. In DNA, the CDR3 is TGTGCCAGCAGCCCGACCGGGGGTGGGGAAAAACTGTTTTTT. Protein: CASSPTGGGEKLFF.

The chain combines TRBV29-1 with TRBJ2-1, with D tentatively TRBD1 (7 bases). The CDR3 covers 14 residues. With 4 bases removed from V and 7 bases from J, the gap between germline ends came to 17 bases. The germline gives CDR1 SQVTM, CDR2 ANQGSEA. For the CDR3, the DNA is TGCAGCGTTGCACCTTCAGGGGGAGGAAATGAGCAGTTCTTC. Translation: CSVAPSGGGNEQFF.

The V call is TRBV28, the J call TRBJ2-3, with 8 bases identical to TRBD2. After removal of 7 bases from V and 6 bases from J, the junction contained 15 bases not matched to a gene. Germline V CDR1 and CDR2: MDHEN, SYDVKM. The CDR3 length is 16 residues. CDR3 region: CASTSPRAGDLDTQYF. The CDR3 DNA is TGTGCCAGCACCTCTCCCAGAGCGGGGGATTTGGATACGCAGTATTTT.

This chain connects TRBV6-6 to TRBJ1-1, with a weak D call TRBD1 (6 bases). Germline CDR1 MNHNY, CDR2 SVGAGI (reference sequence). The ends were cut back, 0 bases at V and 7 bases at J, with 9 bases in the middle. CDR3 length: 13 amino acids. The CDR3 protein is CASSYSGQLEAFF. CDR3 sequence (DNA): TGTGCCAGCAGTTACTCGGGACAACTTGAAGCTTTCTTT.

This clone was detected only a few times. The V call is TRBV7-3, the J call TRBJ2-1; perhaps TRBD2 as D (6 bases). Germline assignment: CDR1 SGHTA and CDR2 FQGTGA. The CDR3 contains 14 residues. V lost 3 bases, J lost 12 bases, and 18 bases lay in between. For the CDR3, the DNA is TGTGCCAGCAGCTTCGGCCGTGACGGGAGCTTGCAGTTCTTC. Encoded protein: CASSFGRDGSLQFF.